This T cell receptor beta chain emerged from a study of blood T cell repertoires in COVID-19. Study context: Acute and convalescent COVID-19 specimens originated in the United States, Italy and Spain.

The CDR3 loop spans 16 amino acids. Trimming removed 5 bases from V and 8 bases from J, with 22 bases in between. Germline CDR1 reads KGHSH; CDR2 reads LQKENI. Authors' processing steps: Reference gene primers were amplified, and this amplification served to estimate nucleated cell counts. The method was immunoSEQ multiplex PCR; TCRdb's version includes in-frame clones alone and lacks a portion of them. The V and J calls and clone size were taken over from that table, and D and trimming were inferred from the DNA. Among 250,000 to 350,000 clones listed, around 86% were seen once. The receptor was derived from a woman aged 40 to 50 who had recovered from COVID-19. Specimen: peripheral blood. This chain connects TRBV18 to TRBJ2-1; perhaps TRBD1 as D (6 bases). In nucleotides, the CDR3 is TGTGCCAGCTCAGGCCAACAGGGTCTCGCGAACTATGAGCAGTTCTTC. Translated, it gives CASSGQQGLANYEQFF.